What follows is one T cell receptor beta chain and its context. This clonotype was recorded many times. It lacks a known antigen. No base quality information exists; no much larger clone differs at one position. The data derive from a study of regulatory T cells in long-lasting Graves disease (dated by TCRdb to about 2021). At the level of the whole study: In the newly diagnosed Graves' disease group, patients had been taking antithyroid drugs for less than 3 months. Patients with persistent Graves' disease were compared with patients with newly diagnosed Graves' disease using TCR sequencing and RNA sequencing of peripheral blood. The study was conducted in China and was registered as a clinical trial. A total of around 35 samples underwent TCR sequencing, from about 13 patients with persistent Graves' disease and 20 or so patients with newly diagnosed Graves' disease. The research as a whole found: As a limitation, the authors acknowledged that the small sample size may reduce accuracy. Persistent Graves' disease patients showed lower TCR Shannon entropy and fewer highly expanded clones than newly diagnosed patients, suggesting clonal expansion. Only peripheral blood was studied, because thyroid tissue, the primary lesion, was inaccessible. Sequencing and analysis were restricted to the TCR beta chain. Patients with persistent disease shared more public clonotypes (around 2,700) than newly diagnosed patients did (more than 900).

Receptors were amplified or captured by multiplex PCR. Sequencing was carried out with an Illumina HiSeq 4000. To build TCR beta libraries, CDR3 regions were amplified by Arm-PCR using iRepertoire HTBI primers. Before sequencing, the PCR products underwent gel purification. Per the source publication's procedure: A total of roughly 67 TRBV and 14 TRBJ segments were identified across samples and were used for gene usage analysis of CDR3 amino acid clonotypes. COPE and FqMerger were used to merge filtered high-quality paired reads into contigs. BLAST was used to align contigs to IMGT TRBV, TRBD and TRBJ reference genes, and CDR3 was defined according to IMGT. Any clonotype with a frequency above 0.1% was classified as a highly expanded clone. Repertoire diversity was measured by Shannon entropy, and V-J evenness by the Gini coefficient. Clonotypes shared by more than one individual were considered public. TCRdb ran its own pipeline on the public reads, namely fastp trimming at Q25 and MiXCR clone calling, and kept in-frame beta chains. Entries are consolidated by CDR3 protein sequence, retaining the most common genes and DNA. What appears here as the V and J calls and clone size reflects TCRdb's work, not the paper's. Present in this sample are 400,000 to 450,000 distinct CDR3 sequences, 14% to 15% of which were seen just once. Jointly, the top ten make up 16% of the sample.

What the time point label conveys for this sample: newly diagnosed GD, antithyroid drugs for less than 3 months. For both TCR sequencing and RNA sequencing, RNA was extracted from PBMCs using TRIzol. The diagnosis of Graves' disease followed American Thyroid Association guidelines. Recruitment of patients was carried out at an endocrinology department in Xi'an, China. Each patient gave roughly 10 milliliters of peripheral blood, collected in an EDTA anticoagulant tube. PBMCs were isolated by Ficoll Paque Plus density gradient separation without further T cell sorting. An Agilent 2100 Bioanalyzer and agarose gel were used to assess RNA quality, and a NanoDrop 2000 was used to measure RNA concentration. These data were also filed under a second study, of T cells in Graves' hyperthyroidism and ophthalmopathy. The second paper further reports: Stable Graves' hyperthyroidism was defined as the absence of progression to ophthalmopathy over 18 months of follow-up. Hyperthyroidism patients were aged 18 to 65 years and newly diagnosed, with disease duration of less than 2 months. Patients with uncontrolled infections, other autoimmune diseases, pregnancy or lactation were excluded. Clinical symptoms, serum thyroxine and TRAb, thyroid ultrasound, and orbital computed tomography formed the basis for the diagnoses. The TCR CDR3 was subjected to a first round of RT-PCR using the HTBI primer set and the Qiagen OneStep RT-PCR kit. Blood samples also contained most of the expanded thyroid clonotypes (frequency above 0.001), which suggests that blood repertoires may reflect thyroid immune responses. Ophthalmopathy was separated from stable hyperthyroidism by a 13 V-J signature model, with around 90% sensitivity and just over 81% specificity obtained in cross-validation and 80%/75% obtained in testing. In validation, the model predicted progression to ophthalmopathy a median of roughly 6.1 months before onset, with approximately 71% sensitivity and nearly 75% specificity. To identify distinguishing TCR V-J signatures, a discovery cohort of 95 to 100 patients was used, comprising approximately 40 with Graves' ophthalmopathy and some 60 with stable Graves' hyperthyroidism. Whether ophthalmopathy could be predicted prospectively was tested in an independent validation cohort made up of under 20 hyperthyroidism patients plus 17 patients who later progressed to ophthalmopathy. The 85 to 100 discovery patients were divided at random into training and test sets in a 7:3 ratio. Thyroid tissue and blood T-cell repertoires from several Graves' hyperthyroidism patients were also compared in the study. Following sampling, methimazole starting at 30 mg daily was given to hyperthyroidism patients, and high-dose intravenous methylprednisolone was given to ophthalmopathy patients. Libraries were constructed in a second round of multiplex PCR, after which size selection and purification were carried out. The libraries were sequenced on an Illumina HiSeq2000 using paired-end 100 bp reads. SOAPnuke was used to process the raw data, with reads discarded if the reads contained adapters or uncalled bases, had a mean Phred below 15, or lacked an exact constant-primer or identifier match. High-quality paired reads were merged using COPE v1.2.5, and each unique nucleotide sequence was defined as a clonotype. MiTCR v1.1 was used to align clonotypes to the IMGT TRBV, TRBD and TRBJ reference segments. The analysis included only V-J combinations with a frequency above 0.0001, which together covered about 99% of the repertoires. The TCS score was defined as the ratio of F50 (clonal expansion) to E x V (chaos), calculated using BLOSUM62-based TCRdist between CDR3 peptides within each V-J. Welch's t-statistics and random forest reduced approximately 520 V-J features to 10 to 15, which were used in a naive Bayes classifier (R e1071). No statistical method was used to set the sample size in advance, and investigators knew the group allocation. The paper describes TCR Vbeta CDR3 sequencing of about 140 peripheral blood samples, made up of roughly 40 ophthalmopathy patients, approximately 73 hyperthyroidism patients and 17 progressor patients.

The receptor comes from a woman in her twenties or thirties with Graves disease. Donor details come from another sample of the same person, matched by shared clones. The source material was peripheral blood mononuclear cells (PBMCs), sampled at new diagnosis, from a patient treated with antithyroid drugs.

The CDR3 protein sequence reads: CSARAASGQPQHF. The DNA is as follows: TGCAGTGCTAGAGCCGCTTCAGGTCAGCCCCAGCATTTT. The chain links TRBV20-1 with TRBJ1-5, with the D gene call left open. Taken from cysteine to phenylalanine, the CDR3 has 13 residues. Left in the record is the CDR3 DNA by itself, 39 bases read in frame from the first base. Trimming takes 1 base from V and 6 bases from J, and the germline ends sit 10 bases apart. Via the germline V gene (reference sequence), CDR1 is DFQATT and CDR2 SNEGSKA.